This TCR beta chain came from a study of vaccination and CD4 T cells after COVID-19. Study overall: The convalescents were made up of six males and four females, two of whom were Hispanic.

Cultured CD4+ T-cell DNA underwent Oncomine TCR Beta short-read sequencing. Researchers extracted genomic DNA from CD4+ T cells that had been cultured. One entry per CDR3 protein results from TCRdb running MiXCR on the PCR reads. The sample consists of roughly 7,300 distinct CDR3 sequences, 66% of them appearing once. CDR1 is SNHLY, CDR2 FYNNEI, per germline. The V and J ends lost 4 bases and 7 bases, in that order; junction bases with no gene match: 1. The CDR3 is 13 amino acids. Treatment here: roughly 10-day PBMC culture with coronavirus spike peptide pools or control peptides (ViraFEST assay). Negative selection isolated the CD4+ T cells once the cells had been cultured for 10 days. In the case of this clonotype: Its target is not known.

This chain joins TRBV2 and TRBJ1-5; 10 bases are a match to TRBD1. The TCR was taken from a human donor who had recovered from COVID-19. Input material: CD4+ T cells from blood, cultured in vitro. Here the CDR3 DNA reads TGTGCCAGCAGTGGGACAGGGGGACAGCCCCAGCATTTT. As protein: CASSGTGGQPQHF.